This TCR beta chain was obtained from a study of blood T cell repertoires in COVID-19. Looking at the study overall: Sites across the United States, Italy and Spain contributed samples from acute and convalescent COVID-19. From T cells, B-cell-depleted T cells, or PBMCs came the material, which was cDNA or gDNA.

The authors' processing: Nucleated cell counts were estimated from reference gene primer amplification. Profiled with immunoSEQ multiplex PCR; TCRdb holds only in-frame clones, not every one. Clonal size and the V and J genes are those of that table, whereas D and trimming came from the DNA. The sample carries about 300,000 clones, around 88% recorded once. The germline CDR1 and CDR2 sequences are MNHNY and SVGAGI (reference sequence). The CDR3 consists of 12 residues. V shed 6 bases and J shed 4 bases, with 8 bases lying between them. The clonotype originates from a woman aged 25-40 years who had recovered from COVID-19. Sequencing was done on a sample of peripheral blood. The rearrangement links TRBV6-6 to TRBJ2-3; D gene ambiguous. DNA for the CDR3: TGTGCCAGCAGCCCCGTTTCAGATACGCAGTATTTT. This gives the protein CASSPVSDTQYF.